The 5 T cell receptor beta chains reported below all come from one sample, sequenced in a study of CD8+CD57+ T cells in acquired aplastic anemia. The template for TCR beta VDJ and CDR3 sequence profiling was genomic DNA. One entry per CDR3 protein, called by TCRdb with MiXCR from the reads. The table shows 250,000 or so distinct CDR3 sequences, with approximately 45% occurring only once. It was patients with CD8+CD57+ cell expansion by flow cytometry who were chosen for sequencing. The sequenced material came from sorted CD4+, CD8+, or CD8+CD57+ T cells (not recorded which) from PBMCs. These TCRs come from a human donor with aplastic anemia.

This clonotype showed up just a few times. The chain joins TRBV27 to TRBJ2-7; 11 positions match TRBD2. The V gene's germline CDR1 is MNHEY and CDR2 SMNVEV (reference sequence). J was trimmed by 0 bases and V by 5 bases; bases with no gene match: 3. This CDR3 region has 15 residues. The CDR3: CASSDLAGGSYEQYF. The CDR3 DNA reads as TGTGCCAGCAGTGACCTAGCGGGGGGCTCCTACGAGCAGTACTTC.

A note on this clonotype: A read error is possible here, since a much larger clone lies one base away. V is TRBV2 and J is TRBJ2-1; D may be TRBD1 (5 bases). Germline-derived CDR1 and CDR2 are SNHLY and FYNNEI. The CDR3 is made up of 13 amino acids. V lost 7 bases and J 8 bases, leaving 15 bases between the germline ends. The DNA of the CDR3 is TGTGCCAGCAATCCCAGGGTCGGCGATGAGCAGTTCTTC. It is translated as CASNPRVGDEQFF.

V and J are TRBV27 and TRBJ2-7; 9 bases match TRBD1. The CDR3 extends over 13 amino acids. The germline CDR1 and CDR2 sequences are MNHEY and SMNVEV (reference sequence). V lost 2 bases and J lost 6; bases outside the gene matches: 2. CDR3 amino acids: CASSLMTGGEQYF. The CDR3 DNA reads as TGTGCCAGCAGTTTAATGACAGGGGGCGAGCAGTACTTC.

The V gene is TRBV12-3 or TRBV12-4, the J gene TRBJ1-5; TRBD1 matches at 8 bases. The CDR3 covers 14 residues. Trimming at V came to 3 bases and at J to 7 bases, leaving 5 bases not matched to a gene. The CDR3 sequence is CASSFSGGRQPQHF. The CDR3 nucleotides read TGTGCCAGCAGTTTTTCAGGGGGCCGACAGCCCCAGCATTTT.

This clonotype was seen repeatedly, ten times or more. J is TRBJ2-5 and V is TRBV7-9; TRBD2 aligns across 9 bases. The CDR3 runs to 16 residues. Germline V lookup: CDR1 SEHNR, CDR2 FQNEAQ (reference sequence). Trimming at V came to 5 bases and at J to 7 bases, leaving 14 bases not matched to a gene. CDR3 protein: CASSPQEAGGARTQYF. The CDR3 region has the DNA TGTGCCAGCAGCCCCCAGGAGGCGGGAGGGGCACGGACCCAGTACTTC. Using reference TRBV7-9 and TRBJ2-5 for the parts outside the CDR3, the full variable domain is DTGVSQNPRHKITKRGQNVTFRCDPISEHNRLYWYRQTLGQGPEFLTYFQNEAQLEKSRLLSDRFSAERPKGSFSTLEIQRTEQGDSAMYLCASSPQEAGGARTQYFGPGTRLLVL.